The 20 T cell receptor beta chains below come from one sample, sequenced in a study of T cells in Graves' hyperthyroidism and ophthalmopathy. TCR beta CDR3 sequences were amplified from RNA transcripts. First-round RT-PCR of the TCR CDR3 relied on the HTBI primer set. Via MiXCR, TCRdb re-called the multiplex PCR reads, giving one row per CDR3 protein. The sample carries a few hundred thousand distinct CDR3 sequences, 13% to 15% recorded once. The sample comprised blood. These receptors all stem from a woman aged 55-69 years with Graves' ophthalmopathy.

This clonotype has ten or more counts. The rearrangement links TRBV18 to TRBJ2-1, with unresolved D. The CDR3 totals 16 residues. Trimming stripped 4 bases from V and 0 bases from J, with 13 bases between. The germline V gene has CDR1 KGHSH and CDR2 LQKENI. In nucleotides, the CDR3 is TGTGCCAGCTCACGGTCAGGCGGAAGCTCCTACAATGAGCAGTTCTTC. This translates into CASSRSGGSSYNEQFF.

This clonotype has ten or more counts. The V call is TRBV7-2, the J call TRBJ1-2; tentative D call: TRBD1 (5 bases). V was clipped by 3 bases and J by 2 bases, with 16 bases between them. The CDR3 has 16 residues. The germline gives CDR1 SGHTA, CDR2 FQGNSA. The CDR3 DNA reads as TGTGCCAGCAGCTTCCTACTAAGACAGATCAACTATGGCTACACCTTC. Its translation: CASSFLLRQINYGYTF. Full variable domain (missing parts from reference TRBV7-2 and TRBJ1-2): GAGVSQSPSNKVTEKGKDVELRCDPISGHTALYWYRQSLGQGLEFLIYFQGNSAPDKSGLPSDRFSAERTGGSVSTLTIQRTQQEDSAVYLCASSFLLRQINYGYTFGSGTRLTVV.

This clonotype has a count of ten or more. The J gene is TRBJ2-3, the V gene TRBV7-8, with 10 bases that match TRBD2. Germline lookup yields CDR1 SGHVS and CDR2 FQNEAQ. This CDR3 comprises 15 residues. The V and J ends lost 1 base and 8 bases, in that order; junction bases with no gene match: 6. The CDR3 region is CASSLGAGGGSTQYF. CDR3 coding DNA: TGTGCCAGCAGCTTAGGAGCGGGAGGGGGGAGTACGCAGTATTTT.

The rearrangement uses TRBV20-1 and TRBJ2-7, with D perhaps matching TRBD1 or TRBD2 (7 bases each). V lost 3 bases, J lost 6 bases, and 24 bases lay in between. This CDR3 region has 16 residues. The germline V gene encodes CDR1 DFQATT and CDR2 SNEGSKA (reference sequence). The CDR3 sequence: CSASFAQRENRGEQYF. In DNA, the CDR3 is TGCAGTGCTAGTTTTGCCCAGCGGGAAAACAGGGGCGAGCAGTACTTC.

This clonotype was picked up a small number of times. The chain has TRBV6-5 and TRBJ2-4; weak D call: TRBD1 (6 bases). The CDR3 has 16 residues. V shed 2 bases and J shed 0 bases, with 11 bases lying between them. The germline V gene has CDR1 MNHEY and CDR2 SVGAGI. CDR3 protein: CASSYAGALAKNIQYF. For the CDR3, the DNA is TGTGCCAGCAGTTACGCAGGGGCCTTAGCCAAAAACATTCAGTACTTC.

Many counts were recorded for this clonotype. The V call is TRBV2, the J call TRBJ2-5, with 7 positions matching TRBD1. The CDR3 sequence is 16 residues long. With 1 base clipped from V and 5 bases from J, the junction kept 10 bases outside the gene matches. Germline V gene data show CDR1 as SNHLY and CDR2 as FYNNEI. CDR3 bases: TGTGCCAGCAGTGAAGAGAAGGTGACAGGGCGGGAGACCCAGTACTTC. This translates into CASSEEKVTGRETQYF.

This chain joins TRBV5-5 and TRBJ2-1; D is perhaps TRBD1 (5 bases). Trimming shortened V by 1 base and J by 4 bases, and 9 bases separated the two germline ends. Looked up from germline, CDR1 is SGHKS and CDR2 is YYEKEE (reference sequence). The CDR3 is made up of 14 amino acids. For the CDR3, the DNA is TGTGCCAGCAGCTTGAGACAGCCATACAATGAGCAGTTCTTC. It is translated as CASSLRQPYNEQFF.

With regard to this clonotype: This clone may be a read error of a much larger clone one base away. In nucleotides, the CDR3 is TGTGCCGGCAGTGAGGGCTTGGGGGGAGGGGGCGAGCAGTACTTC. Amino acids: CAGSEGLGGGGEQYF. The genes are TRBV2 and TRBJ2-7, with a weak D call TRBD2 (7 bases). The CDR3 contains 15 residues. The germline V gene encodes CDR1 SNHLY and CDR2 FYNNEI.

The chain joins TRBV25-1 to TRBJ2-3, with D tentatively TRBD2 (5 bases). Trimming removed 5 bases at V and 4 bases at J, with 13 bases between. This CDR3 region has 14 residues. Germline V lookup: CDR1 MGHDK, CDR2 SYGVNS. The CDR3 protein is CASSLVGGPDTQYF. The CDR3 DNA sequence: TGTGCCAGCAGTCTGGTAGGAGGACCAGATACGCAGTATTTT.

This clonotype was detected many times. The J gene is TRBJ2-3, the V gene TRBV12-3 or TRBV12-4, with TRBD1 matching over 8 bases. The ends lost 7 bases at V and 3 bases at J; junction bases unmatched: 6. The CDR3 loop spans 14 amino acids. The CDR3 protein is CASTQGADTDTQYF. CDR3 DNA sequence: TGTGCCAGCACCCAGGGGGCTGATACAGATACGCAGTATTTT.

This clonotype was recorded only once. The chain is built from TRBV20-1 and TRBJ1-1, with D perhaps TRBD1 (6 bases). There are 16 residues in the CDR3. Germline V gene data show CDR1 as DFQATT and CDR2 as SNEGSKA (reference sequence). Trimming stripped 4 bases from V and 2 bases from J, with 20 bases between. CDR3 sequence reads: CSATRQVWGGNTEAFF. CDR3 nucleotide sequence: TGCAGTGCTACCCGACAGGTTTGGGGGGGTAACACTGAAGCTTTCTTT.

In DNA, the CDR3 is TGCGCCAGCAGCCAAGGAGGGGACACCTACGAGCAGTACTTC. Encoded protein: CASSQGGDTYEQYF. The rearrangement uses TRBV4-1 and TRBJ2-7; D perhaps matches TRBD1 (6 bases). Trimming took 1 base from V and 2 from J, leaving 9 bases between them. This CDR3 is built from 14 residues. Germline V gene sequence: CDR1 MGHRA, CDR2 YSYEKL.

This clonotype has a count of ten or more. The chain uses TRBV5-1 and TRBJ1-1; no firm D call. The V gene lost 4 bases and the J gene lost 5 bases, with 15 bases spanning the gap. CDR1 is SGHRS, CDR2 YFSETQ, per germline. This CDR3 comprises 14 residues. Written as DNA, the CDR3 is TGCGCCAGCAGCCACGGGGAGACGGGGACTGAAGCTTTCTTT. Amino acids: CASSHGETGTEAFF.

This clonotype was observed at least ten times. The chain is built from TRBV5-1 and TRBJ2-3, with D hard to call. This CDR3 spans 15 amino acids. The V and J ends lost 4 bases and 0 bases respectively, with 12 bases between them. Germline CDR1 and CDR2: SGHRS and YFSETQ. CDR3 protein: CASSPQPTSTDTQYF. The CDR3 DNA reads TGCGCCAGCAGCCCCCAGCCGACAAGCACAGATACGCAGTATTTT.

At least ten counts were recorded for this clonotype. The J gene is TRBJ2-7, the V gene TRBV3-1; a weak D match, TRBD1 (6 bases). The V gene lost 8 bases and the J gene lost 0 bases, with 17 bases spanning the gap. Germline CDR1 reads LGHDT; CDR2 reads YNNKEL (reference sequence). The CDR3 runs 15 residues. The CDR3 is CASAQTGRYSYEQYF. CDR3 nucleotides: TGTGCCAGCGCTCAGACAGGTCGTTACTCCTACGAGCAGTACTTC.

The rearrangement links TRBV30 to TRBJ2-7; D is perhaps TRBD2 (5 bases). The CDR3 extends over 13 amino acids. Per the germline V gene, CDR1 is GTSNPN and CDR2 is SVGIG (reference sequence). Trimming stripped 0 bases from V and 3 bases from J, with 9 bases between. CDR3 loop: CAWSVGSDYEQYF. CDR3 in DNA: TGTGCCTGGAGTGTTGGGAGCGACTACGAGCAGTACTTC.

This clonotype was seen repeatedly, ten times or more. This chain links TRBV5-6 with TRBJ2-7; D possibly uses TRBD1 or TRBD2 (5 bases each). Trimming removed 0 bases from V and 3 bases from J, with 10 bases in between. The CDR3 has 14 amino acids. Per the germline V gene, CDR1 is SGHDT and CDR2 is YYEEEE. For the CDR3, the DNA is TGTGCCAGCAGCTTGGGGGACGGATTCTACGAGCAGTACTTC. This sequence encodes CASSLGDGFYEQYF.

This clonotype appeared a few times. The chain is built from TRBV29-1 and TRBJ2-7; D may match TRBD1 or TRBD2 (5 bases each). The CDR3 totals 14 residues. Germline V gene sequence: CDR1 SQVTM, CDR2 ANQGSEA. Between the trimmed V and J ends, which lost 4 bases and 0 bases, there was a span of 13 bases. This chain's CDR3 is CSVVGTASSYEQYF. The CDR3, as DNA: TGCAGCGTTGTTGGGACCGCAAGCTCCTACGAGCAGTACTTC.

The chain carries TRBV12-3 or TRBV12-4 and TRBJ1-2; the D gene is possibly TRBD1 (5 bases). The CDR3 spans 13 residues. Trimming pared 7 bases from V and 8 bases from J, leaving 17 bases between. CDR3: CASTRSSGDGYTF. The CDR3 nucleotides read TGTGCCAGCACTCGCAGCTCCGGGGACGGCTACACCTTC.

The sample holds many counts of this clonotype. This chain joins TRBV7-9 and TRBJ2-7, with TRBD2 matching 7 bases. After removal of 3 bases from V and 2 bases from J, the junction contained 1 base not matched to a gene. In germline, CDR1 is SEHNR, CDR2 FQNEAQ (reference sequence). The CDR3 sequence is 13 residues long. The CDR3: CASSLSGTYEQYF. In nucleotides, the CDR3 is TGTGCCAGCAGCTTGAGCGGGACCTACGAGCAGTACTTC.